This T cell receptor beta chain is drawn from a study of OX40 agonist ivuxolimab in advanced cancers. For the study in its entirety: Ivuxolimab was an agonistic, fully human IgG2 monoclonal antibody directed against OX40 (CD134), a costimulatory receptor. Intravenous ivuxolimab was administered to patients every 2 weeks at six dose levels: 0.01, 0.1, 0.3, 1.5, 3 and 10 mg/kg. Of the 50 to 55 patients in dose escalation, about 20 had hepatocellular carcinoma, around 15 had melanoma, 9 had renal cell carcinoma and 9 had head and neck cancer. Partial responses occurred in three dose-escalation patients: two with cutaneous melanoma and one with hepatocellular carcinoma. The purpose of peripheral TCRbeta sequencing was to test whether ivuxolimab changed TCR sequence diversity and led to clonal T-cell expansion. The monotherapy dose-escalation portion (N of about 57 patients) of the phase I ivuxolimab trial is reported in the paper. The dose-escalation cohort was about 83% male with a mean age of 60 years, ranging from roughly 20 to 80. Patients were allowed to have had prior anti-PD-1, anti-PD-L1 or anti-CTLA-4 therapy, and approximately 40% of the dose-escalation patients had previously received checkpoint inhibitors. General study outcomes and caveats: In the 0.1-3.0 mg/kg groups, partial responders were among the patients with the lowest normalized peripheral clonal expansion, particularly in CD8+ T cells. On average, CD8+ T cells showed more expanded clones than CD4+ T cells after ivuxolimab. Low levels of normalized T-cell clonal expansion were also seen in some patients who did not respond. At doses of 0.1 to 3.0 mg/kg, clonal expansion of both CD4+ and CD8+ blood T cells was observed from baseline to week 6. Antigen specificity was not determined for the clonally expanded peripheral T cells.

Patients with autoimmune disease history or receiving systemic immunosuppression were excluded from the trial. Peripheral blood for TCR sequencing was collected from all dose cohorts at baseline, on cycle 4 day 1, and on cycle 7 day 1. The samples were taken from a phase I, first-in-human, multicenter, open-label dose-escalation trial of ivuxolimab. Adults with locally advanced or metastatic head and neck squamous cell, hepatocellular, melanoma or renal cell carcinoma were enrolled in the trial. CD4+ and CD8+ T cells were sorted separately from peripheral blood before TCR sequencing. Trimming removed 2 bases from V and 6 bases from J; the gene matches leave 1 base unexplained. The CDR3 sequence holds 13 residues, the cysteine and phenylalanine included. Of all the DNA, just the CDR3 is kept, 39 bases in frame from base 1. The germline V gene specifies SGHTA as CDR1 and FQGNSA as CDR2. Regarding this clone: This receptor's antigen is unknown. Base qualities were left out, and no much larger clone turns up one base away.

To sequence the TCRbeta CDR3 region, genomic DNA was isolated from the sorted cells. TCRbeta CDR3 regions were sequenced using the immunoSEQ Assay. As stored in TCRdb, this immuneACCESS dataset retains in-frame rearrangements with V and J assigned. A fraction of the clones does not appear; measured against another copy, unresolved V genes explain less than half of the discrepancy, and the remainder lacks a known reason. The sample table holds tens of thousands of clones, of which approximately 83% were seen once. The ten largest clonotypes hold approximately 5.1% of the sample. The sample consisted of CD4+ or CD8+ T cells sorted from blood, taken in a trial of the OX40 agonist ivuxolimab. The chain couples TRBV7-2 to TRBJ2-4; 7 of the junction bases match TRBD2. The clonotype originates from an adult with an advanced solid tumor such as melanoma, head and neck, liver or kidney cancer. The CDR3 reads CASSLWEGNIQYF. The sequenced DNA is TGTGCCAGCAGCTTATGGGAGGGAAACATTCAGTACTTC.